This TCR beta chain was retrieved from a study of OX40 agonist ivuxolimab in advanced cancers. Background on the study: Patients enrolled in dose escalation were diagnosed with hepatocellular carcinoma, melanoma, renal cell or head and neck cancer. One hepatocellular carcinoma and a couple of cutaneous melanoma patients partially responded.

Study findings and constraints: Expanded clones belonging to CD8+ T cells outnumbered, on average, those of CD4+. CD4+ and CD8+ blood T cells expanded clonally by week 6 at 0.1 to 3.0 mg/kg.

Profiling relied on immunoSEQ multiplex PCR, and the TCRdb table lists in-frame clones only, not all of them. Of over 65,000 clones in the sample, about four fifths are singletons; the top ten hold around 0.44%. J gave up 7 bases and V 0 bases, and 10 bases lay outside the gene matches. Germline CDR1 reads SGDLS; CDR2 reads YYNGEE. This CDR3 contains 15 residues. Comments on this clone: The antigen is not known.

The chain combines TRBV9 with TRBJ2-7, with 7 bases fitting TRBD2. Source: CD4+ or CD8+ T cells sorted from blood, taken in a trial of the OX40 agonist ivuxolimab. The sequence came from an adult with an advanced solid tumor such as melanoma, head and neck, liver or kidney cancer. Here the CDR3 reads CASSVVPGGFGEQYF. The DNA of the CDR3 is TGTGCCAGCAGCGTAGTCCCGGGAGGATTCGGTGAGCAGTACTTC.